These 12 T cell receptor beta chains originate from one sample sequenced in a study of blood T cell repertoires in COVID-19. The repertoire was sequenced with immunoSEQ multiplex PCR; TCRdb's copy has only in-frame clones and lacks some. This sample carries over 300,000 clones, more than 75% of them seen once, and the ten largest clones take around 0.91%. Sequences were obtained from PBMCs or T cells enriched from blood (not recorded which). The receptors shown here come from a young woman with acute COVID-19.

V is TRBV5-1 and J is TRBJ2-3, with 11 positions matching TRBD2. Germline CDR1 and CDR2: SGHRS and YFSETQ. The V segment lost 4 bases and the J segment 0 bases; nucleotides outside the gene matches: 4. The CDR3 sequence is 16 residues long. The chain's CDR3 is CASSVGLAVSTDTQYF. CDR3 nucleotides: TGCGCCAGCAGCGTGGGACTAGCGGTGAGCACAGATACGCAGTATTTT.

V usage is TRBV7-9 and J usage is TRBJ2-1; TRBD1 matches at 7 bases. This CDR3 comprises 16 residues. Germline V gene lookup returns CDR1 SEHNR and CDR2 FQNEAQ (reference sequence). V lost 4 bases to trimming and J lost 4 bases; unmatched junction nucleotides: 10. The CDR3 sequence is CASSSRQGLGYNEQFF. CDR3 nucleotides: TGTGCCAGCAGCTCCAGACAGGGATTGGGATACAATGAGCAGTTCTTC.

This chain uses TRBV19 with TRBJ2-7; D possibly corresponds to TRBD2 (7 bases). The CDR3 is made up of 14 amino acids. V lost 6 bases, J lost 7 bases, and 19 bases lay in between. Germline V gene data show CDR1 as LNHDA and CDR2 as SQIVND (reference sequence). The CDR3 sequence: CASRPLGGGEEQYF. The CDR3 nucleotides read TGTGCCAGTAGGCCTCTGGGGGGGGGCGAAGAGCAGTACTTC.

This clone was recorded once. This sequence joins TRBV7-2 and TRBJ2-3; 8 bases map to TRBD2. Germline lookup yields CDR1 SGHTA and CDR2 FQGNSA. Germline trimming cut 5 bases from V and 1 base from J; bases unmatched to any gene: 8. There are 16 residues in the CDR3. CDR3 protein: CASSIVAGGRTDTQYF. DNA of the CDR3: TGTGCCAGCAGCATCGTTGCGGGGGGACGCACAGATACGCAGTATTTT.

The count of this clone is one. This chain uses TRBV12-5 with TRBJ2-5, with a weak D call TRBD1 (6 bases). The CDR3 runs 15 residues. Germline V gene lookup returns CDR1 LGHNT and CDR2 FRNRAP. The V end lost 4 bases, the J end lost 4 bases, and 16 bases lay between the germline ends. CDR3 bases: TGTGCTAGTGGTTCACCGGGGAAAGGGGGAGAGACCCAGTACTTC. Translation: CASGSPGKGGETQYF.

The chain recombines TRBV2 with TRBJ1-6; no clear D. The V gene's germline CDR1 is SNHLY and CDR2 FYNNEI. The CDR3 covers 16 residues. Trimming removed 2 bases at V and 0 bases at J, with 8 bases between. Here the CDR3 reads CASSESVSSYNSPLHF. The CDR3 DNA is TGTGCCAGCAGTGAATCCGTTAGCTCCTATAATTCACCCCTCCACTTT.

CDR3 residues: CASIFDGFFPGNTIYF. The CDR3 DNA is TGTGCCAGCATCTTTGACGGGTTTTTCCCTGGAAACACCATATATTTT. V usage is TRBV2 and J usage is TRBJ1-3; D not certain. CDR1 and CDR2 (germline): SNHLY, FYNNEI. The ends were cut back, 7 bases at V and 2 bases at J, with 18 bases in the middle. The CDR3 has 16 amino acids.

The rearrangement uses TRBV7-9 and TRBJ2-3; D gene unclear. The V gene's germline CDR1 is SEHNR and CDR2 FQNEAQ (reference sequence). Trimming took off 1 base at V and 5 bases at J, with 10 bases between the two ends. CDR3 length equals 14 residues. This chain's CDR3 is CASSLVWRGDTQYF. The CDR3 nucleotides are TGTGCCAGCAGCTTAGTATGGCGCGGAGATACGCAGTATTTT.

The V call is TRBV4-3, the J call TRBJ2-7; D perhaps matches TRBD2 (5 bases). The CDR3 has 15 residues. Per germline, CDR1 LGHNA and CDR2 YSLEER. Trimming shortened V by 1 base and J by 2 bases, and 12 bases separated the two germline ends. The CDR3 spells CASSQARTGTYEQYF. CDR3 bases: TGCGCCAGCAGCCAAGCCCGAACGGGGACCTACGAGCAGTACTTC.

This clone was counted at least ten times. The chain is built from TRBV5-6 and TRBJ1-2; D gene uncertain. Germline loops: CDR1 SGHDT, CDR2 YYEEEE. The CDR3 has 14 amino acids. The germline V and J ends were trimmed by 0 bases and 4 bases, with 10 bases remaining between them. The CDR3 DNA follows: TGTGCCAGCAGCTTGGGGGAGGCTCGCTATGGCTACACCTTC. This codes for CASSLGEARYGYTF.

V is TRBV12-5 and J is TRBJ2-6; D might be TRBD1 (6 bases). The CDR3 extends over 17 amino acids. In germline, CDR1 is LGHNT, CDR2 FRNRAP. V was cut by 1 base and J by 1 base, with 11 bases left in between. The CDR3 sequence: CASGLAAGVSGANVLTF. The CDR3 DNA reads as TGTGCTAGTGGTTTGGCCGCAGGGGTGTCTGGGGCCAACGTCCTGACTTTC.

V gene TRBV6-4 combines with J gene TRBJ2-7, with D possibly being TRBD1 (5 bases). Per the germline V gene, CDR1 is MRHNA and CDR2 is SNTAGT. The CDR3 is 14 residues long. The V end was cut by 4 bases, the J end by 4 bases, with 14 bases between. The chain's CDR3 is CASSVDSGAYEQYF. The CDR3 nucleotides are TGTGCCAGCAGTGTTGATAGTGGGGCGTACGAGCAGTACTTC.